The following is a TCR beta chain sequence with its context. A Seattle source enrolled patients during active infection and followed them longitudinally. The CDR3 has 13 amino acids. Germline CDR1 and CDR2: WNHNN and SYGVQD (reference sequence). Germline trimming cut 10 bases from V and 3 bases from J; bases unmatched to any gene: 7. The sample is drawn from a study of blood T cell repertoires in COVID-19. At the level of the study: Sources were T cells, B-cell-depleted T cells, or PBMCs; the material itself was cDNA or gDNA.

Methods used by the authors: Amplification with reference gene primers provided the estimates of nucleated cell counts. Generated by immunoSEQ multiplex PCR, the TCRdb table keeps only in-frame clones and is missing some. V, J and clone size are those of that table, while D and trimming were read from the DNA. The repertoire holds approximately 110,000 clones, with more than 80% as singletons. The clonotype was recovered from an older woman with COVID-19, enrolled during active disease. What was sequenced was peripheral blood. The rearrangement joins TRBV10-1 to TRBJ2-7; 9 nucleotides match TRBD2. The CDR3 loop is CAIPPSGDYEQYF. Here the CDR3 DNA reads TGCGCCATCCCTCCTAGCGGGGACTACGAGCAGTACTTC.